The clone carrying this T cell receptor (beta chain) has a handful of counts. Its antigen is not identified. Assay: immunoSEQ multiplex PCR; the TCRdb copy retains only in-frame clones and omits some. Of 80,000 to 100,000 clones listed, 86% were seen once; the top ten hold around 6%. The data stem from a study of OX40 agonist ivuxolimab in advanced cancers. About the research overall: While on treatment, patients had intravenous ivuxolimab at 0.01 to 10 mg/kg every 2 weeks. Study observations and caveats: Averaging showed that CD8+ T cells had more expanded clones than CD4+ did.

Germline CDR1 SGHDT, CDR2 YYEEEE. There are 15 residues in the CDR3. With V trimmed by 0 bases and J by 3 bases, 5 bases remained unmatched. This TCR derives from an adult with an advanced solid tumor such as melanoma, head and neck, liver or kidney cancer. The gene calls are TRBV5-6 and TRBJ1-1; 7 bases align to TRBD1. The specimen comprised CD4+ or CD8+ T cells sorted from blood, sampled in a trial of the OX40 agonist ivuxolimab. The CDR3 spells CASSLGGQYYTEAFF. Here the CDR3 DNA reads TGTGCCAGCAGCTTGGGGGGACAGTATTACACTGAAGCTTTCTTT.